The 3 T cell receptor beta chains given below trace back to one sample, sequenced in a study of blood T cell repertoires in COVID-19. Assay: immunoSEQ multiplex PCR; the TCRdb copy retains only in-frame clones and omits some. The sample yields 150,000 to 200,000 clones, 70% to 85% seen once. The sample was peripheral blood. The receptors were gathered from a woman aged 30 to 39 with acute or convalescent COVID-19.

The V and J genes are TRBV29-1 and TRBJ2-1; TRBD2 matches 8 bases. There are 15 residues in the CDR3. Unmatched junction bases numbered 8, after V lost 7 bases and J lost 0 bases. Germline CDR1 reads SQVTM; CDR2 reads ANQGSEA. The CDR3: CSGGDSGVSYNEQFF. The DNA of the CDR3 is TGCAGCGGGGGGGATAGCGGGGTCTCCTACAATGAGCAGTTCTTC.

This chain joins TRBV2 and TRBJ2-2, with D perhaps matching TRBD2 (5 bases). Germline V gives CDR1 SNHLY, CDR2 FYNNEI. V lost 2 bases and J 5 bases, leaving 15 bases between the germline ends. There are 16 residues in the CDR3. This CDR3 is CASSESGRRQTGELFF. The CDR3 nucleotides are TGTGCCAGCAGTGAATCGGGCAGGAGGCAAACCGGGGAGCTGTTTTTT.

Only one count was recorded for this clone. The chain has TRBV18 and TRBJ1-4; weak D call: TRBD1 (5 bases). Trimming shortened V by 2 bases and J by 8 bases, and 21 bases separated the two germline ends. This CDR3 comprises 17 residues. Germline V lookup: CDR1 KGHSH, CDR2 LQKENI. The CDR3 reads CASSPTNQGPSGEKLFF. CDR3 nucleotides: TGTGCCAGCTCACCAACGAACCAGGGCCCCTCCGGGGAAAAACTGTTTTTT.